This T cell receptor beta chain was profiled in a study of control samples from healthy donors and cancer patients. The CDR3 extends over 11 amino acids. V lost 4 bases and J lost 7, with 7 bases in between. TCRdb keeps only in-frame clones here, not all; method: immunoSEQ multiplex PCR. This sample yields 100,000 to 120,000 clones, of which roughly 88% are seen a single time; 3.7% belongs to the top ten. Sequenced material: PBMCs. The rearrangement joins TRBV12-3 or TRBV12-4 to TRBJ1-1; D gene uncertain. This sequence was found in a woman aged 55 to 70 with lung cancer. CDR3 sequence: CASSSSDEAFF. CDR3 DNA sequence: TGTGCCAGCAGTTCCTCCGATGAAGCTTTCTTT.